These 24 T cell receptor beta chains share one sample of origin, sequenced in a study of T cell responses to AZD1222 COVID-19 vaccine. Profiling relied on immunoSEQ multiplex PCR, and the TCRdb table lists in-frame clones only, not all of them. The sample contains 130,000 to 150,000 clones, 88% of which appear only once. Source: peripheral blood, taken on day 0 of AZD1222 vaccination. The receptors stem from an adult in good health.

The V and J genes are TRBV6-5 and TRBJ2-2; possible D gene TRBD2, 5 bases. Trimming took off 6 bases at V and 6 bases at J, with 5 bases between the two ends. The germline CDR1 and CDR2 sequences are MNHEY and SVGAGI. The CDR3 loop spans 11 amino acids. The DNA for the CDR3 is TGTGCCAGCAGGAGGGCCGGGGAGCTGTTTTTT. Its translation is CASRRAGELFF.

This chain joins TRBV4-2 and TRBJ2-7, with D possibly matching TRBD2 (5 bases). Germline loops: CDR1 LGHNA, CDR2 YNFKEQ. With 0 bases removed from V and 2 bases from J, the gap between germline ends came to 5 bases. CDR3 length equals 13 residues. The CDR3 sequence: CASSQEGAYEQYF. DNA for the CDR3: TGTGCCAGCAGCCAAGAGGGAGCCTACGAGCAGTACTTC.

About this clone itself: Compared with germline, one end of the junction differs, possibly owing to a read error. In nucleotides, the CDR3 is TGTGCCAGCAGCAATAGCGGGAGTTTGGCCTTC. As protein: CASSNSGSLAF. The chain has TRBV7-9 and TRBJ2-7, with 9 bases aligning to TRBD2. Germline V lookup: CDR1 SEHNR, CDR2 FQNEAQ (reference sequence). The CDR3 is 11 residues long. The full variable domain, completed using reference TRBV7-9 and TRBJ2-7, is DTGVSQNPRHKITKRGQNVTFRCDPISEHNRLYWYRQTLGQGPEFLTYFQNEAQLEKSRLLSDRFSAERPKGSFSTLEIQRTEQGDSAMYLCASSNSGSLAFGPGTRLTVT.

The chain uses TRBV5-1 and TRBJ2-1, with TRBD2 identical over 12 bases. V was pared by 0 bases and J by 2 bases, with 3 bases of the junction left unmatched. The CDR3 runs to 17 residues. In germline, CDR1 is SGHRS, CDR2 YFSETQ. The CDR3 DNA reads TGCGCCAGCAGCTTGGGGGCTAGCGGGAGGGCCTACAATGAGCAGTTCTTC. Translated, it gives CASSLGASGRAYNEQFF.

The V and J genes are TRBV7-2 and TRBJ2-3; D remains ambiguous. Trimming left V 5 bases short and J 3 bases short, with 15 bases between. The CDR3 totals 15 residues. CDR1 SGHTA and CDR2 FQGNSA come from the germline V gene. CDR3 in amino acids: CASSPTPKVTDTQYF. Here the CDR3 DNA reads TGTGCCAGCAGCCCCACCCCGAAGGTGACAGATACGCAGTATTTT. The full variable domain, completed using reference TRBV7-2 and TRBJ2-3, is GAGVSQSPSNKVTEKGKDVELRCDPISGHTALYWYRQSLGQGLEFLIYFQGNSAPDKSGLPSDRFSAERTGGSVSTLTIQRTQQEDSAVYLCASSPTPKVTDTQYFGPGTRLTVL.

This clone has only a few counts. This chain uses TRBV6-2 or TRBV6-3 with TRBJ2-5; 7 nucleotides align to TRBD1. Germline lookup yields CDR1 MNHEY and CDR2 SVGEGT. This CDR3 has 14 residues. The trim removed 0 bases at V and 5 bases at J, leaving 3 bases unmatched. This CDR3 is CASSYSTGEETQYF. CDR3 DNA sequence: TGTGCCAGCAGTTACTCCACAGGGGAGGAGACCCAGTACTTC.

The CDR3: CASSQVGGNTGELFF. CDR3 in DNA: TGTGCCAGCAGCCAAGTCGGGGGAAACACCGGGGAGCTGTTTTTT. The rearrangement joins TRBV14 to TRBJ2-2, with D tentatively TRBD2 (6 bases). Trimming removed 1 base at V and 2 bases at J, with 8 bases between. Germline V gene lookup returns CDR1 SGHDN and CDR2 FVKESK. The CDR3 contains 15 residues.

V usage is TRBV2 and J usage is TRBJ2-4; weak D call: TRBD2 (6 bases). Germline loops: CDR1 SNHLY, CDR2 FYNNEI. CDR3 length equals 17 residues. V was shortened by 2 bases and J by 0 bases, with 14 bases between the two germline ends. CDR3 DNA sequence: TGTGCCAGCAGTGAATCCGCGGTAGCGGCAGCCAAAAACATTCAGTACTTC. It encodes CASSESAVAAAKNIQYF.

This chain links TRBV12-3 or TRBV12-4 with TRBJ1-5; D not resolved. The germline V and J ends were trimmed by 3 bases and 3 bases, with 6 bases remaining between them. The CDR3 spans 13 residues. The CDR3 reads CASSFGDNQPQHF. The CDR3 nucleotides are TGTGCCAGCAGTTTCGGGGACAATCAGCCCCAGCATTTT.

The chain carries TRBV6-6 and TRBJ1-1; D is ambiguous. The CDR3 spans 13 residues. Germline V CDR1 and CDR2: MNHNY, SVGAGI (reference sequence). The V and J ends lost 6 bases and 6 bases respectively, with 14 bases between them. CDR3 in DNA: TGTGCCAGCAGCCGGGCCCAAATCCCTGAAGCTTTCTTT. Protein sequence: CASSRAQIPEAFF.

The chain couples TRBV6-2 or TRBV6-3 to TRBJ2-1; possible D gene TRBD2, 6 bases. Germline CDR1 is MNHEY and CDR2 is SVGEGT. This CDR3 has 16 residues. Between the trimmed V and J ends, which lost 4 bases and 4 bases, there was a span of 17 bases. The CDR3 bases are TGTGCCAGCAGTTTCTCTAGTAGCGGACGATACAATGAGCAGTTCTTC. This translates into CASSFSSSGRYNEQFF.

The genes are TRBV29-1 and TRBJ1-2; perhaps TRBD1 as D (5 bases). Trimming pared 1 base from V and 6 bases from J, leaving 15 bases between. The CDR3 sequence is 14 residues long. Germline V gene lookup returns CDR1 SQVTM and CDR2 ANQGSEA. The CDR3 coding sequence is TGCAGCGTTGAAGGGGGTTCGGGGCTCGATGGCTACACCTTC. Encoded protein: CSVEGGSGLDGYTF.

In this sample, this clone turned up once. This chain connects TRBV3-1 (or the pseudogene TRBV3-2) to TRBJ2-5; no reliable D call. CDR1 is LGHDT, CDR2 YNNKEL, per germline (reference sequence). V was pared by 1 base and J by 2 bases, with 14 bases between. This CDR3 contains 16 residues. The CDR3 spells CASSQVRPGRQETQYF. The CDR3 coding sequence is TGTGCCAGCAGCCAAGTCCGACCTGGGCGGCAAGAGACCCAGTACTTC.

J is TRBJ1-6 and V is TRBV4-1; TRBD1 might be the D (6 bases). Germline V gene sequence: CDR1 MGHRA, CDR2 YSYEKL. Trimming removed 2 bases from V and 8 bases from J, with 16 bases in between. The CDR3 runs 16 residues. The CDR3 region is CASSQPNTGWYSPLHF. The DNA of the CDR3 is TGCGCCAGCAGCCAACCGAACACAGGGTGGTATTCACCCCTCCACTTT.

The chain recombines TRBV9 with TRBJ2-1; 11 nucleotides align to TRBD2. Germline assignment: CDR1 SGDLS and CDR2 YYNGEE. The CDR3 length is 16 residues. V trimming: 0 bases; J trimming: 8 bases; junction bases outside the gene matches: 7. In nucleotides, the CDR3 is TGTGCCAGCAGCGTAGACGGTAGCGGGAGGGCGGATGAGCAGTTCTTC. Protein sequence: CASSVDGSGRADEQFF. Drawing the rest from reference TRBV9 and TRBJ2-1, the complete variable domain is DSGVTQTPKHLITATGQRVTLRCSPRSGDLSVYWYQQSLDQGLQFLIQYYNGEERAKGNILERFSAQQFPDLHSELNLSSLELGDSALYFCASSVDGSGRADEQFFGPGTRLTVL.

This clone has a handful of counts. The chain joins TRBV7-2 to TRBJ2-4, with D maybe TRBD2 (6 bases). V gave up 1 base and J gave up 3 bases, with 13 bases separating them. Per the germline V gene, CDR1 is SGHTA and CDR2 is FQGNSA. The CDR3 is made up of 16 amino acids. CDR3 nucleotide sequence: TGTGCCAGCAGCTTAGAAATCTCGGGGGTCAAAAACATTCAGTACTTC. It is translated as CASSLEISGVKNIQYF.

The chain carries TRBV7-2 and TRBJ2-1; 9 positions agree with TRBD2. This CDR3 comprises 18 residues. V shed 0 bases and J 8 bases; nucleotides not matched to a gene: 14. Per the germline V gene, CDR1 is SGHTA and CDR2 is FQGNSA. CDR3 DNA sequence: TGTGCCAGCAGCTTAGCCTTTTCTAGCGGGACGAGAGTCGATGAGCAGTTCTTC. Translation gives CASSLAFSSGTRVDEQFF.

As for this clone: At one end the junction does not follow the germline gene, possibly because of a read error. This chain joins TRBV5-4 and TRBJ2-1, with 9 bases matching TRBD2. CDR1 and CDR2 (germline): SGHNT, YYREEE (reference sequence). The CDR3 is 14 amino acids. DNA of the CDR3: TGTGCCAGCAGCTGGGGACTAGCCTACGATGAGCAGTTCTTC. It is translated as CASSWGLAYDEQFF.

The rearrangement links TRBV18 to TRBJ1-1, with 8 bases lining up with TRBD1. V was clipped by 3 bases and J by 3 bases; unmatched bases: 6. CDR3 length: 15 residues. The germline gives CDR1 KGHSH, CDR2 LQKENI. CDR3 residues: CASSPLQGAHTEAFF. The CDR3 region has the DNA TGTGCCAGCTCACCCCTTCAGGGGGCTCACACTGAAGCTTTCTTT.

The V call is TRBV4-2, the J call TRBJ2-1; 10 nucleotides agree with TRBD2. This CDR3 region has 18 residues. Germline CDR1 reads LGHNA; CDR2 reads YNFKEQ. J gave up 9 bases and V 0 bases, and 14 bases lay outside the gene matches. CDR3 bases: TGTGCCAGCAGCCAAGATCTAGCCGCCAGCGGGAGGGTCGGTGAGCAGTTCTTC. Translated: CASSQDLAASGRVGEQFF.

This chain links TRBV11-3 with TRBJ1-6, with D unresolved. The CDR3 extends over 13 amino acids. Germline V gene sequence: CDR1 SGHNT, CDR2 YENEEA. Trimming shortened V by 0 bases and J by 8 bases, and 5 bases separated the two germline ends. Here the CDR3 DNA reads TGTGCCAGCAGCTTAGAGTTGGATTCACCCCTCCACTTT. Its protein is CASSLELDSPLHF. The whole variable domain, remainder taken from reference TRBV11-3 and TRBJ1-6, is EAGVVQSPRYKIIEKKQPVAFWCNPISGHNTLYWYLQNLGQGPELLIRYENEEAVDDSQLPKDRFSAERLKGVDSTLKIQPAELGDSAVYLCASSLELDSPLHFGNGTRLTVT.

The CDR3 region has the DNA TGTGCCAGCAGCTATCCACAGGGGGCCGGGGAAAAACTGTTTTTT. Residues: CASSYPQGAGEKLFF. V gene TRBV7-9 combines with J gene TRBJ1-4; 9 nucleotides match TRBD1. This CDR3 is 15 amino acids long. Germline trimming cut 4 bases from V and 8 bases from J; bases unmatched to any gene: 8. The V gene's germline CDR1 is SEHNR and CDR2 FQNEAQ (reference sequence).

The rearrangement links TRBV2 to TRBJ1-1, with a weak D call TRBD1 (5 bases). Trimming took off 4 bases at V and 0 bases at J, with 18 bases between the two ends. Germline V gene sequence: CDR1 SNHLY, CDR2 FYNNEI. The CDR3 spans 17 residues. The CDR3 reads CASSVVAGRLLNTEAFF. DNA of the CDR3: TGTGCCAGCAGTGTAGTGGCAGGGAGGCTTCTGAACACTGAAGCTTTCTTT.

CDR3 DNA sequence: TGTGCCTGGAGTATGGGGCCGGAGCAGTACTTC. Residues: CAWSMGPEQYF. V and J are TRBV30 and TRBJ2-7; D is perhaps TRBD1 (5 bases). Germline assignment: CDR1 GTSNPN and CDR2 SVGIG (reference sequence). CDR3 length: 11 amino acids. The V end was cut by 2 bases, the J end by 7 bases, with 9 bases between. The variable domain in full, completed from reference TRBV30 and TRBJ2-7, reads SQTIHQWPATLVQPVGSPLSLECTVEGTSNPNLYWYRQAAGRGLQLLFYSVGIGQISSEVPQNLSASRPQDRQFILSSKKLLLSDSGFYLCAWSMGPEQYFGPGTRLTVT.